This TCR beta chain was retrieved from a study of blood T cell repertoires in COVID-19. The CDR3 covers 20 residues. Germline lookup yields CDR1 LGHDT and CDR2 YNNKEL (reference sequence). Trimming removed 3 bases from V and 4 bases from J; junction bases left unmatched: 19. Source study methods: Amplification from reference gene primers served as the basis for estimated nucleated cell counts. This table comes from immunoSEQ multiplex PCR, and its TCRdb copy is limited to in-frame clones, with some not included. The D gene and trimming were derived from the DNA, and the V and J assignments and clone size from that table. Of some 230,000 clones listed, 80% to 90% are singletons.

The specimen sequenced was peripheral blood. The gene calls are TRBV3-1 (or the pseudogene TRBV3-2) and TRBJ1-5, with 9 bases matching TRBD1. The receptor was derived from a woman in her sixties or seventies who had recovered from COVID-19. The CDR3 DNA reads as TGTGCCAGCAGCCAGGACAGGGGCTCTTGGTCAGGTTTGCTAAATCAGCCCCAGCATTTT. Its translation is CASSQDRGSWSGLLNQPQHF.